This is a list of T cell receptor beta chains from one sample in a study of CD8 T cells in ankylosing spondylitis. One entry per CDR3 protein results from TCRdb running MiXCR on the 5' RACE reads. The table includes a few hundred thousand distinct CDR3 sequences, roughly 20% detected once. What was sequenced was blood, either unsorted or a sorted T cell fraction (not recorded which). Source of these receptors: a female donor with ankylosing spondylitis or in good health (not recorded which). Each CDR3 is given with its conserved first and last residue. Fields, in order: D gene, V gene, J gene, clone size, CDR3 protein, CDR3 DNA. The D gene is left open where the match is weak. Clone size is stated in some rows and not others, as once, few, many or a class when expanded.

D: TRBD2
V: TRBV7-7
J: TRBJ2-2
size: .
CDR3: CASSQTSGDTGDLFF
DNA: TGTGCCAGCAGCCAAACTAGCGGAGACACCGGGGACCTGTTTTTT

D: TRBD1
V: TRBV19
J: TRBJ2-2
size: few
CDR3: CASKGQAGTGELFF
DNA: TGTGCCAGCAAGGGACAGGCGGGCACCGGGGAGCTGTTTTTT

D: TRBD1
V: TRBV6-4
J: TRBJ1-5
size: few
CDR3: CASSPDRGGQPQHF
DNA: TGTGCCAGCAGCCCCGACAGGGGGGGACAGCCCCAGCATTTT

D: .
V: TRBV29-1
J: TRBJ2-7
size: .
CDR3: CSVGVQGMYEQYF
DNA: TGCAGCGTTGGCGTCCAGGGGATGTACGAGCAGTACTTC

D: .
V: TRBV20-1
J: TRBJ2-5
size: few
CDR3: CSAIPGSQETQYF
DNA: TGCAGTGCCATCCCTGGGTCCCAAGAGACCCAGTACTTC

D: .
V: TRBV12-3/TRBV12-4
J: TRBJ2-4
size: .
CDR3: CASSPQGQGRVDIQYF
DNA: TGTGCCAGCAGTCCTCAGGGCCAGGGAAGGGTTGACATTCAGTACTTC

D: .
V: TRBV7-2
J: TRBJ2-3
size: .
CDR3: CASSPGRQGGTDTQYF
DNA: TGTGCCAGCAGCCCTGGGCGGCAGGGTGGCACAGATACGCAGTATTTT

D: TRBD2
V: TRBV7-9
J: TRBJ2-5
size: .
CDR3: CASSLILAAETQYF
DNA: TGTGCCAGCAGCTTAATCCTAGCGGCAGAGACCCAGTACTTC

D: TRBD2
V: TRBV12-3/TRBV12-4
J: TRBJ2-1
size: few
CDR3: CASSSRLAGVDEQFF
DNA: TGTGCCAGCAGTTCTCGACTAGCCGGGGTAGATGAGCAGTTCTTC

D: .
V: TRBV5-8
J: TRBJ2-5
size: few
CDR3: CASRREYQETQYF
DNA: TGTGCCAGCCGCAGGGAGTACCAAGAGACCCAGTACTTC

D: .
V: TRBV10-3
J: TRBJ2-5
size: once
CDR3: CATTWSRGETQYF
DNA: TGTGCCACCACCTGGTCCCGGGGAGAGACCCAGTACTTC

D: TRBD2
V: TRBV7-2
J: TRBJ2-5
size: .
CDR3: CASSLGLSPAQETQYF
DNA: TGTGCCAGCAGCCTGGGACTATCACCGGCTCAAGAGACCCAGTACTTC

D: TRBD2
V: TRBV7-9
J: TRBJ2-3
size: few
CDR3: CASSLQAGSTDTQYF
DNA: TGTGCCAGCAGCTTACAAGCGGGAAGCACAGATACGCAGTATTTT

D: TRBD2
V: TRBV3-1
J: TRBJ2-3
size: few
CDR3: CASSQDGTSGSTDTQYF
DNA: TGTGCCAGCAGCCAAGATGGAACTAGCGGGAGCACAGATACGCAGTATTTT

D: TRBD2
V: TRBV5-6
J: TRBJ2-1
size: few
CDR3: CASSGLAGGRNEQFF
DNA: TGTGCCAGCAGCGGTTTAGCGGGGGGAAGGAATGAGCAGTTCTTC

D: .
V: TRBV12-3/TRBV12-4
J: TRBJ1-2
size: .
CDR3: CASSLRASYGYTF
DNA: TGTGCCAGCAGTTTAAGGGCCAGCTATGGCTACACCTTC

D: .
V: TRBV7-2
J: TRBJ2-7
size: few
CDR3: CASSLAGGGSAYEQYF
DNA: TGTGCCAGCAGCTTAGCGGGGGGCGGGAGCGCGTACGAGCAGTACTTC